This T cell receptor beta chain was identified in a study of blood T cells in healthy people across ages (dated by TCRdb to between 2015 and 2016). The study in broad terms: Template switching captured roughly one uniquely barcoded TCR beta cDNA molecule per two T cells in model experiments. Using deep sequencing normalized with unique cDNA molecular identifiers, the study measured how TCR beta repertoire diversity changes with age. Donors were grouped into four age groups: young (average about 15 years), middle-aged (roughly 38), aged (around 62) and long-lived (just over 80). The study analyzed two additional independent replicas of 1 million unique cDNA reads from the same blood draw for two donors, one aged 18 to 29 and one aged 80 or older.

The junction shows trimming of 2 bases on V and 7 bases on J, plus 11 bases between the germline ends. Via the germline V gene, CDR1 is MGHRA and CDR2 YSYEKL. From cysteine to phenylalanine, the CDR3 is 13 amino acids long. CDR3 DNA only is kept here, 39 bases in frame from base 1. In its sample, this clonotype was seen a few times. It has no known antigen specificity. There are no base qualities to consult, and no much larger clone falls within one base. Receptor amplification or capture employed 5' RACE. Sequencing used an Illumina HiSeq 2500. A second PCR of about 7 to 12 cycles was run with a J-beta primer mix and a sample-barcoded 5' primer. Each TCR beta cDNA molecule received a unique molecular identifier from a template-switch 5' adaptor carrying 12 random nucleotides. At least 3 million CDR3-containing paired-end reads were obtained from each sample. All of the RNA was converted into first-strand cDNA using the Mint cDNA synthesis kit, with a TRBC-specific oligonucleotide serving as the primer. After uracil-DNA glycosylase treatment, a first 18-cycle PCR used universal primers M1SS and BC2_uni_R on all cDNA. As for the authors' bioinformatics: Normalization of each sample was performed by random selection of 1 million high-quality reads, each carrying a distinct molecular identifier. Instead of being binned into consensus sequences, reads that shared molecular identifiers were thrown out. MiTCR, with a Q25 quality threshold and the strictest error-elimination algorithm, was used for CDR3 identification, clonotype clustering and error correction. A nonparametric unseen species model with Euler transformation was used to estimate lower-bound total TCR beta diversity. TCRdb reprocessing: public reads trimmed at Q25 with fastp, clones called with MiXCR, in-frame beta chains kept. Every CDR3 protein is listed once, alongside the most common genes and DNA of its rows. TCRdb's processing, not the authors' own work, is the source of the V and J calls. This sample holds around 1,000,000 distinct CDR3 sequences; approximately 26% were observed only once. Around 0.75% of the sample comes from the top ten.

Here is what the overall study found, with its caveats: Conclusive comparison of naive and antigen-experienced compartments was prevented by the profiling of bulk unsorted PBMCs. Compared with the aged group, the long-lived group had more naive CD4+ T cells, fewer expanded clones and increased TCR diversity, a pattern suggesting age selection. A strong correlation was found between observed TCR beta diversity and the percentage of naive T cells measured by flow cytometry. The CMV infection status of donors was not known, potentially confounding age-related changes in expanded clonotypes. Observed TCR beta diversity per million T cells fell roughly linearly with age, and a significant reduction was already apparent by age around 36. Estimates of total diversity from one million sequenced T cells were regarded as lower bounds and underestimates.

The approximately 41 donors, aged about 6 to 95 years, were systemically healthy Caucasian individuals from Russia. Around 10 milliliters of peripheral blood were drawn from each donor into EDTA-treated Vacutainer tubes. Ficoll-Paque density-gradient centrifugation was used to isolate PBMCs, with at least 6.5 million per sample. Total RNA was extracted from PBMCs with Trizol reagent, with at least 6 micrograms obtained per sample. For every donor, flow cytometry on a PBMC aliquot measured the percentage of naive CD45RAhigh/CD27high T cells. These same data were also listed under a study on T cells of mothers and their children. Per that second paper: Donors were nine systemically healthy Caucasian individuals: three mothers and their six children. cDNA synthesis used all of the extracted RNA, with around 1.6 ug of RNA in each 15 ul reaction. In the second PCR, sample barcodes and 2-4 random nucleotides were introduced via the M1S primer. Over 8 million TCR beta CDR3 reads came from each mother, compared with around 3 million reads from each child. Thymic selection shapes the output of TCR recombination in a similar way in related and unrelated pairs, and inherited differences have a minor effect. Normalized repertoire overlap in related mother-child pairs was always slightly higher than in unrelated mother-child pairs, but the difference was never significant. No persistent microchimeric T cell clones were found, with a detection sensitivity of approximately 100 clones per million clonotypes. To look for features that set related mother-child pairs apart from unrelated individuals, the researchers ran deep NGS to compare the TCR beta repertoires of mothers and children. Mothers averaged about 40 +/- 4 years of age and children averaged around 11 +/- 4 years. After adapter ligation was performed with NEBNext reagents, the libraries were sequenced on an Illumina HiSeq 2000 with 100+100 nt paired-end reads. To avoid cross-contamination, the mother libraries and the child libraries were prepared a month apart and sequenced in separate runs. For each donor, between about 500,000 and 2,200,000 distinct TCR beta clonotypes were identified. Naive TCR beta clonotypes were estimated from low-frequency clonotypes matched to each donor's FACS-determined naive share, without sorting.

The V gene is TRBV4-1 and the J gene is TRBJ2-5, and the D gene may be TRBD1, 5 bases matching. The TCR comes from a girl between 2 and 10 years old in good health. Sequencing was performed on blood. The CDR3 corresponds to CASSQQGEATQYF. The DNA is TGCGCCAGCAGCCAACAGGGTGAGGCGACCCAGTACTTC.